The sample holds a few counts of the clone carrying this T cell receptor beta chain. The sample comes from a study of T cells after yellow fever vaccination. The CDR3 has 12 amino acids. V gave up 3 bases and J gave up 2 bases, with 5 bases separating them. Germline V gene data show CDR1 as MGHDK and CDR2 as SYGVNS. TCRdb reanalysed the 5' RACE reads using MiXCR and keeps one entry per CDR3 protein. The sample consists of 200,000 to 300,000 distinct CDR3 sequences, 10% to 15% of them appearing once. This receptor was obtained from a man younger than 40 who received the YFV17D yellow fever vaccine. The source was CD4+ T cells sorted from PBMCs, collected 45 days after the yellow fever booster vaccination. The chain links TRBV25-1 to TRBJ2-7; D gene uncertain. CDR3 nucleotide sequence: TGTGCCAGCAGTGACGTGGCCTACGAGCAGTACTTC. This encodes CASSDVAYEQYF.